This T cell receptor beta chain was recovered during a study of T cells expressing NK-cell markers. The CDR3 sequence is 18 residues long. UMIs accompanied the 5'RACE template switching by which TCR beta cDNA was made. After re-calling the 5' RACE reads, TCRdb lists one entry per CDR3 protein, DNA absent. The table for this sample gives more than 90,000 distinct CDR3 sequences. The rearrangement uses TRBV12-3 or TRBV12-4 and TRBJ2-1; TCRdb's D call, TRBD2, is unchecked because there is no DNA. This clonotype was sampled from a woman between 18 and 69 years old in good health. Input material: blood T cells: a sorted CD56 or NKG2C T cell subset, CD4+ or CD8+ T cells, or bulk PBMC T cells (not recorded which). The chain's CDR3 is CASTPLAGGTPWGNEQFF.